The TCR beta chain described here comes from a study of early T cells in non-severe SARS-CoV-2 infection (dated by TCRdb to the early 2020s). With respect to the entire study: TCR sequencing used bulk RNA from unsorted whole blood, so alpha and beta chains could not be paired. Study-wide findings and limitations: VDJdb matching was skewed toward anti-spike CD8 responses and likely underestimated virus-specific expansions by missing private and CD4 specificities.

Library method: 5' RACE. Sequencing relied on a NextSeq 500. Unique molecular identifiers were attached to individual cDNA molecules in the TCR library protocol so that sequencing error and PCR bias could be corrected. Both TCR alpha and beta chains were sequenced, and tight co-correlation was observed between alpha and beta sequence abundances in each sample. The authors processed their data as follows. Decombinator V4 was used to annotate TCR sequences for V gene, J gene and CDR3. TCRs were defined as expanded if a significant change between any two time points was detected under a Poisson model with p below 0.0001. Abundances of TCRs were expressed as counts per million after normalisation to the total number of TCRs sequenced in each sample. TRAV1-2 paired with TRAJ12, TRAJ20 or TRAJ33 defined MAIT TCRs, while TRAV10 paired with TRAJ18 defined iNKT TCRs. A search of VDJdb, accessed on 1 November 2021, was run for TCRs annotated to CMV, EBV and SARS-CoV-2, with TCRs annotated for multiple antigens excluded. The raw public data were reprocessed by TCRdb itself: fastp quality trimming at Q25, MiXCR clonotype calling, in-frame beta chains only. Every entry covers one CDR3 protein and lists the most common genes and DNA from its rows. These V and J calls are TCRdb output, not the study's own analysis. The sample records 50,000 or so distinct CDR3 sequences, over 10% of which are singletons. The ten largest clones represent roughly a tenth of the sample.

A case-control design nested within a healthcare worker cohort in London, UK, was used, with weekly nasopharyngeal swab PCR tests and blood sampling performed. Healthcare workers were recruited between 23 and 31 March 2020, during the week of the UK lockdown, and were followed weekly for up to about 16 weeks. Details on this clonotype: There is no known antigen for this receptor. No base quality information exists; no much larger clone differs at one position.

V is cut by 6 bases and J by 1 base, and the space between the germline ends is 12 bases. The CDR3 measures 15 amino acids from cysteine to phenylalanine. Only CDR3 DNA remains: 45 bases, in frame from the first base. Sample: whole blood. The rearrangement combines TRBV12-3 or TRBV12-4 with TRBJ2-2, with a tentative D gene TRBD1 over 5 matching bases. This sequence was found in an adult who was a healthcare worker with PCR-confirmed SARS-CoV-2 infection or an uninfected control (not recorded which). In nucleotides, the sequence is TGTGCCAGCAGGTCCCCACAGGTGAACACCGGGGAGCTGTTTTTT. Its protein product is CASRSPQVNTGELFF.